A single sample gave rise to the 18 T cell receptor beta chains below, sequenced in a study of CXCR3-negative and CXCR3-positive naive CD8 T cells. Broader study findings: TRB CDR3s were more hydrophobic in CXCR3-positive than in CXCR3-negative naive cells.

The antigens these receptors bind are not known. Carrying UMI labels, the TRB cDNA libraries were prepared through 5' RACE. TCRdb re-called the 5' RACE reads and catalogs CDR3 proteins one per entry, DNA excluded. The table lists about 86,000 distinct CDR3 sequences. Source material: naive CXCR3+ CD8+ T cells from blood. The sample's subset: CD45RO-CCR7+CD27+CD95- naive CD8+ T cells expressing CXCR3 (TNR3+). These receptors originate from a human donor in good health. Some clones in this sample may be carry-over from other donors' samples.

The rearrangement links TRBV5-1 to TRBJ2-7. The CDR3 runs 16 residues. Looked up from germline, CDR1 is SGHRS and CDR2 is YFSETQ. The CDR3 loop is CASSLRPTPEAYEQYF.

This rearrangement joins TRBV3-1 to TRBJ2-5; absent DNA, TCRdb's TRBD2 call cannot be checked. The germline V gene encodes CDR1 LGHDT and CDR2 YNNKEL (reference sequence). There are 15 residues in the CDR3. CDR3: CASSPGLSGRETQYF.

The chain carries TRBV27 and TRBJ1-2. This CDR3 region has 15 residues. CDR1 is MNHEY and CDR2 is SMNVEV in the germline V gene (reference sequence). CDR3 amino acids: CASSEYRGLLYGYTF.

The genes are TRBV18 and TRBJ1-2; with no DNA, the TCRdb D assignment of TRBD1 cannot be verified. The CDR3 covers 15 residues. The germline gives CDR1 KGHSH, CDR2 LQKENI. The chain's CDR3 is CASSSGTATNYGYTF.

The chain carries TRBV6-4 and TRBJ1-5. The CDR3 is made up of 13 amino acids. Germline-derived CDR1 and CDR2 are MRHNA and SNTAGT. The CDR3 sequence is CASSASSNQPQHF.

The chain carries TRBV29-1 and TRBJ2-2. CDR3 length: 14 amino acids. Per germline, CDR1 SQVTM and CDR2 ANQGSEA. The CDR3 sequence: CSVEALVGTGELFF.

The genes are TRBV28 and TRBJ1-1. Germline V CDR1 and CDR2: MDHEN, SYDVKM. This CDR3 is built from 13 residues. This chain's CDR3 is CASSLSPNTEAFF.

The J gene is TRBJ2-1, the V gene TRBV25-1; no DNA is available, so the TRBD1 call from TCRdb remains unchecked. CDR3 size: 18 residues. Germline V gives CDR1 MGHDK, CDR2 SYGVNS. This CDR3 reads CASSEYFRGQGLFNEQFF. The whole variable domain, filled in from reference TRBV25-1 and TRBJ2-1, reads EADIYQTPRYLVIGTGKKITLECSQTMGHDKMYWYQQDPGMELHLIHYSYGVNSTEKGDLSSESTVSRIRTEHFPLTLESARPSHTSQYLCASSEYFRGQGLFNEQFFGPGTRLTVL.

The V and J genes are TRBV5-6 and TRBJ2-7; there is no DNA to check the TCRdb D call of TRBD1. Germline-derived CDR1 and CDR2 are SGHDT and YYEEEE. CDR3 length: 16 residues. CDR3 residues: CASSLAGGQGWYEQYF.

This chain's CDR3 is CASSLAEYYNQPQHF. The chain combines TRBV19 with TRBJ1-5. Germline assignment: CDR1 LNHDA and CDR2 SQIVND (reference sequence). The CDR3 contains 15 residues.

V is TRBV7-2 and J is TRBJ2-7; TCRdb picks TRBD2, but there is no DNA to check that call. CDR3 length equals 14 residues. CDR1 SGHTA and CDR2 FQGNSA come from the germline V gene. The CDR3 is CASSAGTIGYEQYF. Full variable domain (remainder filled in from reference TRBV7-2 and TRBJ2-7): GAGVSQSPSNKVTEKGKDVELRCDPISGHTALYWYRQSLGQGLEFLIYFQGNSAPDKSGLPSDRFSAERTGGSVSTLTIQRTQQEDSAVYLCASSAGTIGYEQYFGPGTRLTVT.

The J gene is TRBJ2-5, the V gene TRBV10-2. The germline gives CDR1 WSHSY, CDR2 SAAADI. The CDR3 is 11 amino acids. The CDR3 protein is CASSDRETQYF.

The chain recombines TRBV28 with TRBJ2-1; as DNA is missing, the TRBD2 call by TCRdb cannot be tested. Germline lookup yields CDR1 MDHEN and CDR2 SYDVKM. This CDR3 has 15 residues. CDR3 in amino acids: CASSAFRGEGNEQFF.

V and J are TRBV12-3 or TRBV12-4 and TRBJ1-5. The CDR3 is 14 residues long. CDR3 sequence: CASSLQLHEQPQHF.

The chain recombines TRBV7-6 with TRBJ2-7. Germline-derived CDR1 and CDR2 are SGHVS and FNYEAQ. The CDR3 runs to 14 residues. CDR3 in amino acids: CASSLVAGDYEQYF. Complete variable domain (other parts from reference TRBV7-6 and TRBJ2-7): GAGVSQSPRYKVTKRGQDVALRCDPISGHVSLYWYRQALGQGPEFLTYFNYEAQQDKSGLPNDRFSAERPEGSISTLTIQRTEQRDSAMYRCASSLVAGDYEQYFGPGTRLTVT.

This chain uses TRBV27 with TRBJ2-4; lacking DNA, the TRBD2 call made by TCRdb goes unchecked. Germline CDR1 MNHEY, CDR2 SMNVEV (reference sequence). The CDR3 length is 16 residues. CDR3 sequence: CASSALGELSKNIQYF.

The chain is built from TRBV20-1 and TRBJ1-5; TCRdb calls TRBD1, which cannot be checked without DNA. The CDR3 runs 12 residues. In germline, CDR1 is DFQATT, CDR2 SNEGSKA (reference sequence). CDR3 amino acids: CSVKTGNQPQHF.

V is TRBV7-8 and J is TRBJ2-1; the TCRdb call, TRBD2, lacks DNA for checking. The CDR3 is 15 amino acids. Germline V gives CDR1 SGHVS, CDR2 FQNEAQ. The CDR3 loop is CANNPWTSGHNEQFF.